Included here is one T cell receptor beta chain sequence, with context. Its specificity is not known. This sample is part of a study of naive and memory T cell subsets. Both TRBC1 and TRBC2 were covered by a beta constant-region primer of two equimolar oligonucleotides. The ligated cDNA underwent four PCR rounds using SP2 and nested alpha and beta constant-region primers. TCRdb re-called the UMI-ligation and nested PCR reads with MiXCR, one entry per CDR3 protein. The repertoire holds some 80,000 distinct CDR3 sequences, with about 9.9% as singletons. The V end was cut by 2 bases, the J end by 7 bases, with 8 bases between. CDR3 length: 12 amino acids. CDR1 is SGHTA, CDR2 FQGTGA, per germline. The study's findings and limits: Over 95% of naive TCR sequences appeared only once, unlike memory subsets.

The sequenced material came from naive CD8+ T cells from blood. This TCR was sampled from a human donor in good health. This chain links TRBV7-3 with TRBJ1-1; D uncertain. CDR3 sequence reads: CASSLAISEAFF. DNA for the CDR3: TGTGCCAGCAGCTTAGCGATAAGTGAAGCTTTCTTT.